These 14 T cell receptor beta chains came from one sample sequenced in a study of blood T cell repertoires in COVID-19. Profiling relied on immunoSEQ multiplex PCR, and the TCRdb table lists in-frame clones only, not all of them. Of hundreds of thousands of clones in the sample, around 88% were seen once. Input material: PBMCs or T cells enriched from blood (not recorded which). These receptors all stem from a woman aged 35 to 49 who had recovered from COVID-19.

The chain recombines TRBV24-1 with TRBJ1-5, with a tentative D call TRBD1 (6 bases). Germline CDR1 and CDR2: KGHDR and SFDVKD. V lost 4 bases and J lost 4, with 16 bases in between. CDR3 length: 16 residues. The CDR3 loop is CATSDTGGTLNQPQHF. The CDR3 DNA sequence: TGTGCCACCAGTGACACGGGGGGCACCCTTAATCAGCCCCAGCATTTT.

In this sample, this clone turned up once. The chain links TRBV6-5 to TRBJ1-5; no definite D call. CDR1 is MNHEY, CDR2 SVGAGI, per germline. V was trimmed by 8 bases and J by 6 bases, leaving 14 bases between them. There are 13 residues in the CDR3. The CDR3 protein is CASGRGGAQPQHF. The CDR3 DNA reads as TGTGCCAGCGGTCGGGGTGGAGCTCAGCCCCAGCATTTT.

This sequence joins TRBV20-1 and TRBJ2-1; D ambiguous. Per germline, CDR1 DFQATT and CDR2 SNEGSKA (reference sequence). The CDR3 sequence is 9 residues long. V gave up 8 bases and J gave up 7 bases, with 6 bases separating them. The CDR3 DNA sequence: TGCAGTCCCACTAATGAGCAGTTCTTC. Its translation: CSPTNEQFF.

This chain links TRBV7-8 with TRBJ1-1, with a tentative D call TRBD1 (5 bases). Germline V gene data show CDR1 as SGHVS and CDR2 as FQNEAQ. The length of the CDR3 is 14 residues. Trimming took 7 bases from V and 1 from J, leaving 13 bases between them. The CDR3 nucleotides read TGTGCCAGCAACCCCCAGGGTACGAACACTGAAGCTTTCTTT. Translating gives CASNPQGTNTEAFF.

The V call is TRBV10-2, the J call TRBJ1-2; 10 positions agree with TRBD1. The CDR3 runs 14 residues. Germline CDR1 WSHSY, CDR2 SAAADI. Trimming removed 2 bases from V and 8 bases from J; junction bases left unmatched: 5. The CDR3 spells CASSELWDRGGYTF. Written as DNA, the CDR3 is TGCGCCAGCAGTGAGCTATGGGACAGGGGCGGCTACACCTTC.

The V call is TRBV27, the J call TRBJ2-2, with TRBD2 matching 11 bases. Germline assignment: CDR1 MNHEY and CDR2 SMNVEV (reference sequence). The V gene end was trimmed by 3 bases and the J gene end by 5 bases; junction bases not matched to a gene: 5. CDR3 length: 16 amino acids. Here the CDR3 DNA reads TGTGCCAGCAGTTTTTATAGCGGGAGGGGTACCGGGGAGCTGTTTTTT. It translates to CASSFYSGRGTGELFF.

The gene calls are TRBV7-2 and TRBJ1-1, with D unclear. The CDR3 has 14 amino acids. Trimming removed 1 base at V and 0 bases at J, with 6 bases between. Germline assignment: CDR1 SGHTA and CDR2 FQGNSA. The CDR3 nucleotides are TGTGCCAGCAGCTTAGGACACCTGAACACTGAAGCTTTCTTT. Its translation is CASSLGHLNTEAFF.

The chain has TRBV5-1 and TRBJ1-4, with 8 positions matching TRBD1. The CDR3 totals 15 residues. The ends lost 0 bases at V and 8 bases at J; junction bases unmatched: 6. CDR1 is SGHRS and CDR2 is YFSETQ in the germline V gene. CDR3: CASSLDRGIEEKLFF. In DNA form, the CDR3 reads TGCGCCAGCAGCTTGGACAGGGGGATAGAAGAAAAACTGTTTTTT.

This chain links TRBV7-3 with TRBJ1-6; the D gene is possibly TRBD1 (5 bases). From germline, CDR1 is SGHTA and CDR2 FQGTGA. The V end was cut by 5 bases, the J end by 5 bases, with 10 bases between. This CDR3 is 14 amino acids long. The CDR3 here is CASSRRQNNSPLHF. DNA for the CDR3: TGTGCCAGCAGCCGCCGACAGAATAATTCACCCCTCCACTTT. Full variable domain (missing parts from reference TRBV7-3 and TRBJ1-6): GAGVSQTPSNKVTEKGKYVELRCDPISGHTALYWYRQSLGQGPEFLIYFQGTGAADDSGLPNDRFFAVRPEGSVSTLKIQRTERGDSAVYLCASSRRQNNSPLHFGNGTRLTVT.

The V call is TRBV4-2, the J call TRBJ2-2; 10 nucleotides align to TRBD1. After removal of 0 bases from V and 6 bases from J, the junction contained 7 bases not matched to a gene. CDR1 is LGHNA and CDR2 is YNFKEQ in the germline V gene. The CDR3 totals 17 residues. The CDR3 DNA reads TGTGCCAGCAGCCAAGAGGGGGACAGGGGAAGATCCGGGGAGCTGTTTTTT. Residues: CASSQEGDRGRSGELFF.

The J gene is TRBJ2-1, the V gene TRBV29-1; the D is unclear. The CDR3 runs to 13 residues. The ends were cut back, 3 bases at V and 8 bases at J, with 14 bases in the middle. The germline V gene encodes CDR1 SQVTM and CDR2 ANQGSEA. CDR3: CSVERATGDEQFF. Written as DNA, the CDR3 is TGCAGCGTTGAGAGAGCGACCGGCGATGAGCAGTTCTTC.

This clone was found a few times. The CDR3 sequence is CAISENRDYGYTF. CDR3 sequence (DNA): TGTGCCATCAGTGAGAACAGGGACTATGGCTACACCTTC. V gene TRBV10-3 combines with J gene TRBJ1-2; possible D gene TRBD1, 6 bases. The CDR3 has 13 residues. In germline, CDR1 is ENHRY, CDR2 SYGVKD. Trimming shortened V by 2 bases and J by 3 bases, and 7 bases separated the two germline ends.

CDR3 DNA sequence: TGTGCCAGCAGTTCCGCGGGAGGGCTGTACAATGAGCAGTTCTTC. Translated: CASSSAGGLYNEQFF. The chain carries TRBV6-2 or TRBV6-3 and TRBJ2-1, with 9 bases matching TRBD2. The J segment lost 4 bases and the V segment lost 4 bases, leaving 5 bases of the junction unmatched. The CDR3 is made up of 15 amino acids. The germline gives CDR1 MNHEY, CDR2 SVGEGT.

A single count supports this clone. This chain's CDR3 is CASSLSARANSEAFF. The CDR3 DNA reads as TGTGCCAGCAGCTTATCCGCCAGGGCTAATTCTGAAGCTTTCTTT. V is TRBV11-3 and J is TRBJ1-1, with a tentative D call TRBD1 (5 bases). The V end lost 2 bases, the J end lost 6 bases, and 16 bases lay between the germline ends. The germline V gene encodes CDR1 SGHNT and CDR2 YENEEA. The CDR3 spans 15 residues.